This is a list of T cell receptor beta chains from one sample in a study of blood T cell repertoires in COVID-19. The assay was immunoSEQ multiplex PCR, and TCRdb's table has in-frame clones only and misses some. The sample yields fewer than 250,000 clones, around 85% seen once. The sample comprised peripheral blood. The receptor source for this set is a man aged 60 to 69 with COVID-19, enrolled during active disease. Each CDR3 is given with its conserved first and last residue. The D gene is left open where the match is weak. A row's size may be missing; if present it is once, few, many or a size class.

V	D	J	size	DNA	CDR3
TRBV9	TRBD1	TRBJ1-6	.	TGTGCCAGCAGCGTTCTACAGGGGGCAAATTCACCCCTCCACTTT	CASSVLQGANSPLHF
TRBV5-8	TRBD1	TRBJ1-1	.	TGTGCCAGCAGCTACGGACAGGGTTGGGACACTGAAGCTTTCTTT	CASSYGQGWDTEAFF
TRBV19	.	TRBJ1-1	few	TGTGCCAGTAGTATTGGGCAGTTAGAAGCTTTCTTT	CASSIGQLEAFF
TRBV29-1	.	TRBJ2-7	.	TGCAGCGTTGAAGAGGAAGGGGCATTTTCCTACGAGCAGTACTTC	CSVEEEGAFSYEQYF
TRBV6-5	.	TRBJ1-5	.	TGTGCCAGCAGATCCGACAGATATCAGCCCCAGCATTTT	CASRSDRYQPQHF
TRBV5-1	.	TRBJ2-5	.	TGCGCCAGCAGCCCAATCTTGTCAGGGATCCAAGAGACCCAGTACTTC	CASSPILSGIQETQYF
TRBV30	.	TRBJ1-1	.	TGTGCCTGGAGTTTCGACCGGGGGTCTGAAGCTTTCTTT	CAWSFDRGSEAFF
TRBV3-1/TRBV3-2	.	TRBJ2-2	.	TGTGCCAGCAGCCACAGGTCTTACACCGGGGAGCTGTTTTTT	CASSHRSYTGELFF
TRBV5-1	TRBD1	TRBJ2-3	once	TGCGCCAGCAGCTTGGATGGACAGGGAGTGGCAGATACGCAGTATTTT	CASSLDGQGVADTQYF
TRBV7-9	TRBD1	TRBJ1-1	.	TGTGCCAGCAGCTTAGGGACCGGGACAGGGCTCACTGAAGCTTTCTTT	CASSLGTGTGLTEAFF
TRBV4-2	TRBD2	TRBJ2-1	.	TGTGCCAGCAGCCAAGGAGCGGGAGGTCCCTTCAATGAGCAGTTCTTC	CASSQGAGGPFNEQFF
TRBV9	TRBD2	TRBJ2-7	.	TGTGCCAGCAGCGTCGGACTAGCGGAGGACACCTACGAGCAGTACTTC	CASSVGLAEDTYEQYF
TRBV6-1	TRBD1	TRBJ1-2	.	TGTGCCAGCAGTGACGACAGGGGATATGGCTACACCTTC	CASSDDRGYGYTF
TRBV7-2	TRBD1	TRBJ1-1	many	TGTGCCAGCAGCTTGTTGACAGGGGCGTCGACTGAAGCTTTCTTT	CASSLLTGASTEAFF
TRBV6-5	TRBD2	TRBJ2-7	.	TGTGCCAGCAGTCGGGACTACTTCTACGAGCAGTACTTC	CASSRDYFYEQYF
TRBV19	.	TRBJ1-5	.	TGTGCCAGTACCTCTCCCTACCGGGGCAATCAGCCCCAGCATTTT	CASTSPYRGNQPQHF
TRBV28	TRBD1	TRBJ1-5	.	TGTGCCAGCAGTATACGGGACAGGGTTCAGCCCCAGCATTTT	CASSIRDRVQPQHF
TRBV7-2	.	TRBJ1-5	.	TGTGCCAGCAGCCTAGCCGTCGGTGAGAATCAGCCCCAGCATTTT	CASSLAVGENQPQHF
TRBV6-2/TRBV6-3	TRBD2	TRBJ2-7	.	TGTGCCAGCAGCATTAGCGGGAGGGCCAGAGAGTCGTGGTTGCAGTACTTC	CASSISGRARESWLQYF
TRBV14	.	TRBJ1-3	.	TGTGCCAGCAGCCAAGAACGGGGTAATATAGGCTCTGGAAACACCATATATTTT	CASSQERGNIGSGNTIYF
TRBV18	.	TRBJ1-2	few	TGTGCCAGCTCACCAACGGGAGGTGGCTACACCTTC	CASSPTGGGYTF
TRBV12-5	.	TRBJ1-5	.	TGTGCTAGTGGTTCCCCCCCAAACGGGATTACCCAGCATTTT	CASGSPPNGITQHF
TRBV10-1	.	TRBJ2-5	.	TGCGCCAGCAGTGACAGTGGGGCAGAGACCCAGTACTTC	CASSDSGAETQYF
TRBV10-3	TRBD1	TRBJ1-2	once	TGTGCCATCAGCAAGCCCCTGGGACAGGGAGACTATGGCTACACCTTC	CAISKPLGQGDYGYTF
TRBV9	TRBD1	TRBJ2-2	.	TGTGCCAGCAGGAGACGACAGGGAACCGGGGAGCTGTTTTTT	CASRRRQGTGELFF
TRBV27	TRBD2	TRBJ2-1	.	TGTGCCAGCAGATCGGCGGGAGGCTCCTACAATGAGCAGTTCTTC	CASRSAGGSYNEQFF
TRBV5-1	TRBD1	TRBJ1-1	.	TGCGCCAGCAGCCCTAGGACAGGGAACACTGAAGCTTTCTTT	CASSPRTGNTEAFF
TRBV7-9	TRBD1	TRBJ1-2	once	TGTGCCAGCAGCTTAGCGTTCGTCGGACAGGGGAGGGATGGCTACACCTTC	CASSLAFVGQGRDGYTF
TRBV10-2	TRBD1	TRBJ1-2	.	TGCGCCAGCACCGGGGACAGGGCGGGTGGCTACACCTTC	CASTGDRAGGYTF
TRBV10-1	.	TRBJ1-2	.	TGCGCCAGCAGTGAGTCGACTGGCCGCTATGGCTACACCTTC	CASSESTGRYGYTF
TRBV28	.	TRBJ2-2	.	TGTGCCAGCAGTCTACCTCTAGTAGAAGTCACCGGGGAGCTGTTTTTT	CASSLPLVEVTGELFF
TRBV2	TRBD1	TRBJ1-1	.	TGTGCCAGCAGTGCCAGGGGGGACACTGAAGCTTTCTTT	CASSARGDTEAFF
TRBV5-4	.	TRBJ1-6	.	TGTGCCAGCAGCTTAGGACACGAGAATTCACCCCTCCACTTT	CASSLGHENSPLHF
TRBV27	.	TRBJ1-6	.	TGTGCCAGCAGTTTCCACAGGGAACCCGGCTCCTATAATTCACCCCTCCACTTT	CASSFHREPGSYNSPLHF
TRBV10-3	TRBD1	TRBJ1-5	.	TGTGCCATCAGTGAAGGAGGACAGGGTTATCAGCCCCAGCATTTT	CAISEGGQGYQPQHF
TRBV10-3	.	TRBJ2-7	.	TGTGCCATCAGTGACCGGAACAGGGTAGTGAACGAGCAGTACTTC	CAISDRNRVVNEQYF
TRBV12-3/TRBV12-4	.	TRBJ2-7	.	TGTGCCAGCAGACCCACACAGCTATACGAGCAGTACTTC	CASRPTQLYEQYF
TRBV3-1/TRBV3-2	TRBD1	TRBJ1-2	.	TGTGCCAGCAGCCACAACAGGGGAATTATAGACTATGGCTACACCTTC	CASSHNRGIIDYGYTF
TRBV10-3	TRBD1	TRBJ2-2	few	TGTGCCATCAGCGTTGGACAGGCCTCGGACGGGGAGCTGTTTTTT	CAISVGQASDGELFF
TRBV30	.	TRBJ2-4	once	TGTGCCTGGAGAAAGGGGGGGCAGGGGAGAAACATTCAGTACTTC	CAWRKGGQGRNIQYF
TRBV5-1	TRBD2	TRBJ2-1	.	TGCGCCAGCGCGTTGAGCGGGAGGGTATTTGATGAGCAGTTCTTC	CASALSGRVFDEQFF
TRBV7-2	.	TRBJ1-2	.	TGTGCCAGCAGTCCACAGGGTGGGGGCGCTAGGTATGGCTACACCTTC	CASSPQGGGARYGYTF
TRBV27	.	TRBJ1-6	.	TGTGCCAGCAGTCGCTCCTATAATTCACCCCTCCACTTT	CASSRSYNSPLHF
TRBV28	TRBD1	TRBJ1-5	.	TGTGCCAGCAAAATCCTGGAGGGGGCCAATCAGCCCCAGCATTTT	CASKILEGANQPQHF
TRBV7-7	TRBD2	TRBJ2-3	.	TGTGCCAGCAGTCAACTAGCGGGAGGCACAGATACGCAGTATTTT	CASSQLAGGTDTQYF
TRBV6-2/TRBV6-3	.	TRBJ1-1	.	TGTGCCAGCAGTCCGCCTCAGGCGAACACTGAAGCTTTCTTT	CASSPPQANTEAFF
TRBV30	TRBD1	TRBJ2-1	.	TGTGCCTTCGAACAGGGGACAACCTACAATGAGCAGTTCTTC	CAFEQGTTYNEQFF
TRBV12-3/TRBV12-4	.	TRBJ2-4	once	TGTGCCAGCAGTTTAGAAGGGGGGGCCACCCAGTACTTC	CASSLEGGATQYF
TRBV5-6	.	TRBJ1-6	.	TGTGCCAGCAGCTACCAGGACAGCGACTATAATTCACCCCTCCACTTT	CASSYQDSDYNSPLHF
TRBV5-6	.	TRBJ1-1	.	TGTGCCGGTCTTACCCGGGAAGTGGACACTGAAGCTTTCTTT	CAGLTREVDTEAFF
TRBV3-1/TRBV3-2	.	TRBJ1-5	.	TGTGCCAGCAGCCAAGATCTAAGGGGGAGCAATCAGCCCCAGCATTTT	CASSQDLRGSNQPQHF
TRBV15	TRBD2	TRBJ2-7	.	TGTGCCACCAGCAGACCCCGACTAGCGGGAGCGGGTGAGCAGTACTTC	CATSRPRLAGAGEQYF
TRBV3-1/TRBV3-2	.	TRBJ1-3	.	TGTGCCAGCAGCCACTGGGGCAGGCTCGATGGAAACACCATATATTTT	CASSHWGRLDGNTIYF
TRBV7-6	.	TRBJ2-5	.	TGTGCCAGCAGCCTCTTTCTCCAAGAGACCCAGTACTTC	CASSLFLQETQYF
TRBV6-5	.	TRBJ1-1	.	TGTGCCAGCAGTCCCTCAGGGCATTCTAAAGCTTTCTTT	CASSPSGHSKAFF
TRBV28	.	TRBJ1-2	.	TGTGCCAGCAGCAAGGACATTCTTGGCTATGGCTACACCTTC	CASSKDILGYGYTF
TRBV19	TRBD1	TRBJ1-4	.	TGTGCCAGTAGTCCGTCGGGACAGAGTAATGAAAAACTGTTTTTT	CASSPSGQSNEKLFF
TRBV5-1	.	TRBJ1-1	.	TGCGCCAGCAGCCTCGAAGGGGGTCCCGAAGCTTTCTTT	CASSLEGGPEAFF